The rows below give T cell receptor beta chains drawn from one sample of a study of blood T cell repertoires in COVID-19. Sequencing was performed with immunoSEQ multiplex PCR; in TCRdb, only in-frame clones are kept and a portion is missing. The sample yields about 270,000 clones, 75% to 95% seen once. What was sequenced was PBMCs or T cells enriched from blood (not recorded which). The receptor source for this set is a man aged 40-55 years who had been exposed to COVID-19. Both conserved end residues are trimmed from each CDR3. Each record gives: V gene, J gene, CDR3 length, CDR3 protein.

v_gene: TRBV28
j_gene: TRBJ2-3
len: 14
CDR3aa: ASSHPTYSSTDTQY

v_gene: TRBV10-3
j_gene: TRBJ1-2
len: 14
CDR3aa: AIRGSGTRSNYGYT

v_gene: TRBV9
j_gene: TRBJ2-7
len: 14
CDR3aa: ASSVDWEVGSYEQY

v_gene: TRBV7-9
j_gene: TRBJ1-2
len: 15
CDR3aa: ASSLNREVGFNYGYT

v_gene: TRBV6-4
j_gene: TRBJ2-7
len: 11
CDR3aa: ASPRGSSYEQY

v_gene: TRBV30
j_gene: TRBJ1-4
len: 10
CDR3aa: AWSGGSEKLF

v_gene: TRBV7-9
j_gene: TRBJ1-1
len: 12
CDR3aa: ASQTGTANTEAF

v_gene: TRBV28
j_gene: TRBJ1-1
len: 11
CDR3aa: ASSLDRVSEAF

v_gene: TRBV7-7
j_gene: TRBJ1-5
len: 11
CDR3aa: ASSPGQNQPQH

v_gene: TRBV11-2
j_gene: TRBJ1-2
len: 10
CDR3aa: ASSLVSGGYT

v_gene: TRBV27
j_gene: TRBJ1-5
len: 13
CDR3aa: ASSLRGPKGQPQH

v_gene: TRBV11-2
j_gene: TRBJ2-1
len: 12
CDR3aa: ASSFGTAGDEQF

v_gene: TRBV11-3
j_gene: TRBJ1-5
len: 11
CDR3aa: ASSLARGQPQH

v_gene: TRBV9
j_gene: TRBJ1-6
len: 13
CDR3aa: ASSVVGTGNSPLH

v_gene: TRBV13
j_gene: TRBJ1-2
len: 10
CDR3aa: ASSDGNYGYT

v_gene: TRBV24-1
j_gene: TRBJ2-5
len: 16
CDR3aa: ATSDFQTASGHQETQY

v_gene: TRBV27
j_gene: TRBJ1-1
len: 13
CDR3aa: ASSLSQGARSEAF

v_gene: TRBV7-6
j_gene: TRBJ1-1
len: 12
CDR3aa: ASSPGGEYTEAF

v_gene: TRBV7-8
j_gene: TRBJ1-4
len: 16
CDR3aa: ASTQHLGGSLGNEKLF

v_gene: TRBV29-1
j_gene: TRBJ1-2
len: 10
CDR3aa: SARVGDYGYT

v_gene: TRBV4-3
j_gene: TRBJ1-1
len: 13
CDR3aa: ASSQDTGENTEAF

v_gene: TRBV11-2
j_gene: TRBJ1-1
len: 12
CDR3aa: ASSPPRENTEAF

v_gene: TRBV3-1/TRBV3-2
j_gene: TRBJ1-1
len: 11
CDR3aa: ASSQRGGREAF

v_gene: TRBV2
j_gene: TRBJ2-5
len: 11
CDR3aa: ASSDSGFETQY

v_gene: TRBV5-1
j_gene: TRBJ2-5
len: 14
CDR3aa: ASSFLAGAVGETQY

v_gene: TRBV12-5
j_gene: TRBJ1-1
len: 11
CDR3aa: ASHPAMGSEAF

v_gene: TRBV12-3/TRBV12-4
j_gene: TRBJ2-5
len: 11
CDR3aa: ASSLGGQETQY

v_gene: TRBV9
j_gene: TRBJ1-2
len: 12
CDR3aa: ASSVEDSPWGYT

v_gene: TRBV4-2
j_gene: TRBJ2-7
len: 14
CDR3aa: ASSQEMAGESYEQY

v_gene: TRBV4-1
j_gene: TRBJ1-3
len: 14
CDR3aa: ASSQETGAAGNTIY

v_gene: TRBV25-1
j_gene: TRBJ2-1
len: 11
CDR3aa: ASTGWEDNEQF

v_gene: TRBV10-3
j_gene: TRBJ2-7
len: 12
CDR3aa: AIRAPGRPYEQY

v_gene: TRBV7-9
j_gene: TRBJ2-7
len: 12
CDR3aa: ASSLLAGSPEQY

v_gene: TRBV5-4
j_gene: TRBJ2-7
len: 12
CDR3aa: ASSLEGASYEQY

v_gene: TRBV6-5
j_gene: TRBJ1-3
len: 13
CDR3aa: ASRDRGTGGNTIY

v_gene: TRBV19
j_gene: TRBJ1-2
len: 15
CDR3aa: ASSKGFSGTGTSGYT

v_gene: TRBV7-9
j_gene: TRBJ1-2
len: 15
CDR3aa: ASTSPQEELANYGYT

v_gene: TRBV28
j_gene: TRBJ1-5
len: 12
CDR3aa: ASSLRGRGQPQH

v_gene: TRBV5-1
j_gene: TRBJ1-3
len: 11
CDR3aa: ASKLVSGNTIY

v_gene: TRBV4-2
j_gene: TRBJ2-3
len: 15
CDR3aa: ASSQDEAEGQADTQY

v_gene: TRBV24-1
j_gene: TRBJ1-2
len: 12
CDR3aa: ATSDATEDYGYT

v_gene: TRBV7-2
j_gene: TRBJ2-1
len: 13
CDR3aa: ASSLVYSVLNEQF

v_gene: TRBV11-3
j_gene: TRBJ1-2
len: 11
CDR3aa: ASSLREGYGYT

v_gene: TRBV5-4
j_gene: TRBJ1-3
len: 11
CDR3aa: ASSLDGRGTIY

v_gene: TRBV11-1
j_gene: TRBJ2-7
len: 13
CDR3aa: ASSLEGQQTYEQY

v_gene: TRBV11-1
j_gene: TRBJ2-5
len: 13
CDR3aa: ASSWSSGTRETQY

v_gene: TRBV5-1
j_gene: TRBJ2-1
len: 13
CDR3aa: ASSATGVAYNEQF

v_gene: TRBV14
j_gene: TRBJ2-3
len: 14
CDR3aa: ASSQLAGGTTDTQY

v_gene: TRBV12-5
j_gene: TRBJ1-5
len: 13
CDR3aa: ASGSSTGGSQPQH

v_gene: TRBV18
j_gene: TRBJ2-3
len: 12
CDR3aa: ASSPTHEGGTQY

v_gene: TRBV25-1
j_gene: TRBJ1-1
len: 13
CDR3aa: ASSIQTGGAAEAF

v_gene: TRBV3-1/TRBV3-2
j_gene: TRBJ2-5
len: 13
CDR3aa: ASSQVRDRVKTQY

v_gene: TRBV7-2
j_gene: TRBJ2-5
len: 12
CDR3aa: ASIPLAGVETQY

v_gene: TRBV19
j_gene: TRBJ2-5
len: 12
CDR3aa: ASSPTSDQETQY